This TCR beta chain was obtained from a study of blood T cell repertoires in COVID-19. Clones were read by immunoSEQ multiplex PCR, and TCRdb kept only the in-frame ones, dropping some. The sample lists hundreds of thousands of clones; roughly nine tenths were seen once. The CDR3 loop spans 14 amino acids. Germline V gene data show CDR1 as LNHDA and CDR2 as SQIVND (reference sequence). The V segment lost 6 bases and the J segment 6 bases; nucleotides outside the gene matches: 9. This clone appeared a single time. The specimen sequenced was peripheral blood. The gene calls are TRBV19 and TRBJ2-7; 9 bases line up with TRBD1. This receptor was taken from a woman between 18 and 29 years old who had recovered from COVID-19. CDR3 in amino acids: CASRRGQGRTEQYF. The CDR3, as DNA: TGTGCCAGTAGACGTGGACAGGGGAGGACCGAGCAGTACTTC.